Listed below are T cell receptor beta chains from one sample, sequenced in a study of cytomegalovirus exposure and HLA in healthy donors. Sequencing was performed with immunoSEQ multiplex PCR; in TCRdb, only in-frame clones are kept and a portion is missing. The sample lists more than 95,000 clones, 72% occurring once. The sample was PBMCs. These receptors originate from a man aged 25-40 years in good health and CMV-seronegative. Both conserved end residues are part of each CDR3. The order of the fields is J gene, D gene, clone size, V gene, CDR3 protein. D genes are given only for firm matches. The size entry is marked missing in some rows and otherwise reads once, few, many or a size class.

>TRBJ2-5|TRBD1|-|TRBV7-9
CASSLAGDREETQYF
>TRBJ1-2|TRBD1|few|TRBV9
CASSVDRGQEINYGYTF
>TRBJ1-2|TRBD1|-|TRBV19
CASTTGDYGYTF
>TRBJ1-1|TRBD1|-|TRBV18
CASSPGAGGGRVTEAFF
>TRBJ2-7|-|-|TRBV19
CASSIVVSDYEQYF
>TRBJ1-3|-|once|TRBV4-3
CASSQGTGSGNTIYF
>TRBJ1-5|-|-|TRBV6-5
CATMGRAPNQPQHF
>TRBJ2-2|TRBD2|few|TRBV18
CASSPPGSGDTRELFF
>TRBJ1-1|-|-|TRBV11-1
CASSLGRSYTEAFF
>TRBJ2-3|TRBD2|-|TRBV5-6
CASSPNSGASTDTQYF
>TRBJ1-4|TRBD1|-|TRBV6-1
CASSELGGQNEKLFF
>TRBJ1-1|-|few|TRBV2
CASSEGSGTEAFF
>TRBJ2-3|TRBD2|-|TRBV4-1
CASSQRSGGASTDTQYF
>TRBJ2-7|-|-|TRBV7-8
CASSVGHSSSYEQYF
>TRBJ2-3|-|few|TRBV2
CASNAGTLSTDTQYF
>TRBJ2-7|-|-|TRBV18
CASSLTSDPSYEQYF
>TRBJ1-4|TRBD1|once|TRBV7-2
CASSLVGTGATNEKLFF
>-|-|few|TRBV5-1
CASSLSPGNEQYF
>TRBJ2-3|TRBD1|-|TRBV5-1
CASSRTTGVMTTDTQYF
>TRBJ1-1|-|-|TRBV7-6
CASSLAVGTEAFF
>TRBJ2-2|-|-|TRBV4-3
CASRSTPDGENTGELFF
>TRBJ2-3|-|-|TRBV4-3
CASSQGGLSLVGTDTQYF
>TRBJ2-3|-|few|TRBV5-4
CASSLFRRGTLSHTDTQYF
>TRBJ2-1|-|-|TRBV4-1
CASSQEKTSVGFAYRNEQFF